This record concerns one TCR beta chain sequence. Its antigen is currently unknown. The source of the sample is a study of CD8 T cells in ankylosing spondylitis. Findings and caveats of the study: In ankylosing spondylitis patients, matched synovial fluid reportedly showed significant enrichment of disease-linked clones.

Trimming pared 7 bases from V and 0 bases from J, leaving 16 bases between. The CDR3 runs to 14 residues. Germline CDR1 is SQVTM and CDR2 is ANQGSEA. The TCR beta libraries were generated through quantitative 5'-RACE incorporating molecular barcodes. TCRdb reanalysed the 5' RACE reads using MiXCR and keeps one entry per CDR3 protein. Counted here are hundreds of thousands of distinct CDR3 sequences, 20% occurring once; the ten biggest clones make up 13%. Input material: blood, either unsorted or a sorted T cell fraction (not recorded which). The clonotype comes from a male donor with ankylosing spondylitis or in good health (not recorded which). The chain joins TRBV29-1 to TRBJ2-7; tentatively, D is TRBD2 (6 bases). The CDR3 is CSASLDGSSYEQYF. The CDR3, as DNA: TGCAGCGCCAGTCTGGACGGGAGCTCCTACGAGCAGTACTTC.